The subject of this entry is one T cell receptor beta chain. These data belong to a study of blood T cell repertoires in COVID-19. Study-wide background: Nucleic acid was either cDNA or gDNA, and it came from T cells, B-cell-depleted T cells, or PBMCs.

V dropped 2 bases and J dropped 5; count of bases not matched to a gene: 6. CDR1 and CDR2 from the germline V gene are MNHNS and SASEGT. The CDR3 runs to 15 residues. How the authors handled the data: Counts of nucleated cells, estimated from reference gene primer amplification, were obtained. Profiled with immunoSEQ multiplex PCR; TCRdb holds only in-frame clones, not every one. The V and J calls and the clone size are those of that table, but D and trimming were determined from the DNA. The sample includes 63,000 or so clones, around four fifths of them seen just once. J is TRBJ1-5 and V is TRBV6-1; 7 bases agree with TRBD1. Sequenced material: peripheral blood. This receptor was obtained from a human donor in a cohort sampled during active COVID-19. CDR3 region: CASSERSGTDQPQHF. CDR3 in DNA: TGTGCCAGCAGTGAAAGGAGTGGGACAGATCAGCCCCAGCATTTT.